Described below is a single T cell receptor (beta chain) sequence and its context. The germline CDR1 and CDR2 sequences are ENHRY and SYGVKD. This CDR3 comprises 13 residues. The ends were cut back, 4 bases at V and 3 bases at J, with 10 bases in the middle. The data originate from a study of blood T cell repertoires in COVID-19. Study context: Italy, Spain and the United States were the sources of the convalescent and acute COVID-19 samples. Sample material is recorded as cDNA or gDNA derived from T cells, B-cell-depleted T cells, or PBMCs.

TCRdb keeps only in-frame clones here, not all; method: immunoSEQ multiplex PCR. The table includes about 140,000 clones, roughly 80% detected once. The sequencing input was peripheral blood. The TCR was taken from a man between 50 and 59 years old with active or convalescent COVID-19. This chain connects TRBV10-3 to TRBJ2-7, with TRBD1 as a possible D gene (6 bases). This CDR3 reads CAISVDRSYEQYF. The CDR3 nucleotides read TGTGCCATCAGTGTAGACAGGAGCTACGAGCAGTACTTC.